This T cell receptor beta chain is from a study of T-cell memory formation after mild COVID-19. Points from the study as a whole: Researchers report contracting CD4+ clones mostly in CM and EM, with CD8+ clones in EMRA.

One entry per CDR3 protein, called by TCRdb with MiXCR from the 5' RACE reads. The repertoire holds about 470,000 distinct CDR3 sequences, with around 27% as singletons. CDR3 size: 17 residues. V lost 0 bases, J lost 2 bases, and 15 bases lay in between. The germline CDR1 and CDR2 sequences are SGHAT and FQNNGV. This clonotype showed up many times. The target antigen is unknown. The genes are TRBV11-2 and TRBJ2-3; D possibly corresponds to TRBD2 (6 bases). The sequenced sample was PBMCs or a T cell subset sorted from them (not recorded which). The sequence derives from an adult woman who had mild COVID-19 (a few samples of this study predate the infection). Cell type and time point are not known. For the CDR3, the DNA is TGTGCCAGCAGCTTAGATGGTGGGGGGAGCCCCACAGATACGCAGTATTTT. Translation: CASSLDGGGSPTDTQYF.